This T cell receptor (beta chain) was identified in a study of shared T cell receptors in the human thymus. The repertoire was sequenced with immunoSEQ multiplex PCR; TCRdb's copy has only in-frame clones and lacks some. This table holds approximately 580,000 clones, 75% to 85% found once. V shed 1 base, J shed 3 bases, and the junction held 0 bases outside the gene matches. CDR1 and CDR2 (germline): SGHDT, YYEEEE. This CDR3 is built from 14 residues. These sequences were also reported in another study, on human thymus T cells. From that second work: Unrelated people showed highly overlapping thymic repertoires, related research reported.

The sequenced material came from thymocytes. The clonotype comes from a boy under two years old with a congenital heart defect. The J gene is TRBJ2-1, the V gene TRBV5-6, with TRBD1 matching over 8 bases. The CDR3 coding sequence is TGTGCCAGCAGCTTGACAGGGGGCTACAATGAGCAGTTCTTC. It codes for CASSLTGGYNEQFF.